Sequencing of this T cell receptor (beta chain) was carried out in a study of T cells after yellow fever vaccination. Study observations and caveats: Abundant bulk-population clonotypes could contaminate the FACS-sorted repertoires. Post-booster samples contained most primary-vaccination clones (approximately 96% CD4, around 89% CD8). Although most clonotypes did not, a small share appeared in both CD4 and CD8 compartments.

For this clonotype: The antigen is unknown.

The CDR3 has 15 residues. Trimming cost V 3 bases and J 2 bases; bases outside gene matches: 10. CDR1 is DFQATT and CDR2 is SNEGSKA in the germline V gene (reference sequence). Template switching with 5'RACE generated the TCR cDNA and added a universal primer site and UMIs. One entry per CDR3 protein results from TCRdb running MiXCR on the 5' RACE reads. Of a few hundred thousand distinct CDR3 sequences listed, 6.5% to 8.5% are singletons. The TCR originated in a man aged 18 to 29 who received the YFV17D yellow fever vaccine. The chain is built from TRBV20-1 and TRBJ2-7, with 7 bases that match TRBD1. The sequences come from PBMCs, collected approximately 47 days after the first yellow fever vaccination. The DNA for the CDR3 is TGCAGTGCTAGGCAAGACAGGGACCTTCCCTACGAGCAGTACTTC. It translates to CSARQDRDLPYEQYF.